What follows is one TCR beta chain and its context. Its antigen is as yet unknown. A much larger clone differs by one base, so this may be a read error. Listed TCR primers, together with previously described methods, were used for the bulk TCR libraries. TCRdb itself ran the PCR reads through MiXCR, one entry per CDR3 protein. Of some 650,000 distinct CDR3 sequences detected, about 20% appear once; the ten largest clones hold 0.75% to 0.95%. The sample is drawn from a study of molecular identifiers for immune sequencing clone quantification. Study observations and caveats: Clones above 20 RNA copies contained over 98% of effector molecules and under 1% of naive molecules.

The sequenced sample was naive CD8+ T cells from blood, with Jurkat cell RNA spiked in. The subset denotes: FACS-sorted CD8+CD4-CCR7+CD45RA+ naive T cells. This sequence originates from a human donor in good health. Some libraries in this study had Jurkat cell RNA spiked in.

The CDR3 protein is CAGSRSGYEQYF. CDR3 sequence (DNA): TGTGCCGGCAGTCGTTCCGGGTACGAGCAGTACTTC. The chain links TRBV2 to TRBJ2-7; the D is unclear. CDR3 size: 12 residues. In germline, CDR1 is SNHLY, CDR2 FYNNEI. Full variable domain (rest looked up from reference TRBV2 and TRBJ2-7): EPEVTQTPSHQVTQMGQEVILRCVPISNHLYFYWYRQILGQKVEFLVSFYNNEISEKSEIFDDQFSVERPDGSNFTLKIRSTKLEDSAMYFCAGSRSGYEQYFGPGTRLTVT.